Each of the 7 T cell receptor beta chains below was sequenced from the same sample in a study of T cell responses to AZD1222 COVID-19 vaccine. Clones were sequenced by immunoSEQ multiplex PCR, and TCRdb holds only the in-frame ones, with some missing. The sample holds tens of thousands of clones, roughly 90% seen once. The sample in question was peripheral blood, obtained on day 0 of AZD1222 vaccination. The receptors shown here come from an adult in good health.

This chain uses TRBV2 with TRBJ2-1, with 9 bases that match TRBD2. CDR3 length equals 18 residues. V shed 6 bases, J shed 2 bases, and the junction held 14 bases outside the gene matches. The germline V gene has CDR1 SNHLY and CDR2 FYNNEI. The CDR3 loop reads CASSHPPRLAETYNEQFF. In nucleotides, the CDR3 is TGTGCCAGCAGCCATCCCCCACGACTAGCGGAAACCTACAATGAGCAGTTCTTC.

The chain is built from TRBV5-1 and TRBJ2-3; 7 bases are shared with TRBD2. The CDR3 has 16 amino acids. V gave up 1 base and J gave up 2 bases; unmatched junction bases: 7. From germline, CDR1 is SGHRS and CDR2 YFSETQ. The CDR3 sequence: CASSLMLAESTDTQYF. CDR3 nucleotides: TGCGCCAGCAGCTTGATGCTAGCGGAGTCCACAGATACGCAGTATTTT. The full variable domain, in which reference TRBV5-1 and TRBJ2-3 provide the parts outside the CDR3, is KAGVTQTPRYLIKTRGQQVTLSCSPISGHRSVSWYQQTPGQGLQFLFEYFSETQRNKGNFPGRFSGRQFSNSRSEMNVSTLELGDSALYLCASSLMLAESTDTQYFGPGTRLTVL.

This clone was counted between two and nine times. The chain is built from TRBV18 and TRBJ2-1, with D perhaps matching TRBD1 (7 bases). The CDR3 loop spans 18 amino acids. Looked up from germline, CDR1 is KGHSH and CDR2 is LQKENI. The V gene lost 3 bases and the J gene lost 0 bases, with 18 bases spanning the gap. CDR3 in DNA: TGTGCCAGCTCACCCCCATTCGCGGGACAGAGCTCCTACAATGAGCAGTTCTTC. It encodes CASSPPFAGQSSYNEQFF.

V gene TRBV6-5 combines with J gene TRBJ2-6; D is possibly TRBD2 (6 bases). This CDR3 region has 15 residues. Germline V gene sequence: CDR1 MNHEY, CDR2 SVGAGI. Trimming took 7 bases from V and 13 from J, leaving 23 bases between them. The CDR3 DNA reads TGTGCCAGCACCACCTTATGGGGGGAGCCAAATGTCCTGACTTTC. Translating it yields CASTTLWGEPNVLTF.

In this sample, this clone turned up a few times. The rearrangement joins TRBV7-2 to TRBJ1-5; TRBD1 is a possible D gene (6 bases). Trimming shortened V by 5 bases and J by 4 bases, and 9 bases separated the two germline ends. Germline CDR1 is SGHTA and CDR2 is FQGNSA. CDR3 length: 13 residues. CDR3 protein: CASSDRLNQPQHF. CDR3 DNA: TGTGCCAGCAGCGACAGGTTGAATCAGCCCCAGCATTTT.

The chain recombines TRBV7-3 with TRBJ2-1, with TRBD2 matching 11 bases. The J segment lost 7 bases and the V segment lost 4 bases, leaving 6 bases of the junction unmatched. CDR1 is SGHTA and CDR2 is FQGTGA in the germline V gene. The CDR3 length is 15 residues. CDR3 protein: CASSSSTSGMNEQFF. The CDR3, as DNA: TGTGCCAGCAGCTCCTCGACTAGCGGGATGAATGAGCAGTTCTTC.

The genes are TRBV5-1 and TRBJ2-1; D call uncertain. CDR1 and CDR2 from the germline V gene are SGHRS and YFSETQ. Trimming took off 5 bases at V and 8 bases at J, with 17 bases between the two ends. The CDR3 totals 14 residues. The CDR3 loop reads CASRRTQKVDEQFF. The CDR3 DNA sequence: TGCGCCAGCAGGCGGACCCAGAAGGTGGATGAGCAGTTCTTC.